The T cell receptor (beta chain) described here comes from a study of blood T cells in healthy people across ages. Study overall: Capture via template switching afforded approximately one barcoded beta molecule per two T cells. Overall study results and limits: Diversity was higher, and naive CD4+ cells more numerous, in long-lived donors than in aged donors.

Of note for this clonotype: Antigen: not known. A junction end diverges from the germline sequence, so it may reflect a read error.

The CDR3 sequence is 16 residues long. Germline V gives CDR1 SNHLY, CDR2 FYNNEI. Using a J-beta primer mix together with a sample-barcoded 5' primer, a second PCR was run for roughly 6 to 12 cycles. One entry per CDR3 protein results from TCRdb running MiXCR on the 5' RACE reads. The data hold approximately 1.5 million distinct CDR3 sequences, with 35% to 45% observed a single time. J is TRBJ1-5 and V is TRBV2; D is possibly TRBD1 (5 bases). The TCR was taken from a woman younger than 30 in good health. The sequenced sample consisted of blood. The CDR3 bases are TGTACCAGCAGTTATCCGACAGCCAATGTTTTGGAGCCCCAGCATTTT. Its protein product is CTSSYPTANVLEPQHF. Combining the CDR3 with reference TRBV2 and TRBJ1-5 gives the whole variable domain EPEVTQTPSHQVTQMGQEVILRCVPISNHLYFYWYRQILGQKVEFLVSFYNNEISEKSEIFDDQFSVERPDGSNFTLKIRSTKLEDSAMYFCTSSYPTANVLEPQHFGDGTRLSIL.